A single sample gave rise to the 30 T cell receptor beta chains below, sequenced in a study of T cells expressing NK-cell markers (dated by TCRdb to 2020 to 2021). The protocol used for the library was 5' RACE. The instrument given in TCRdb is Illumina HiSeq 2000. Once TCRdb had reprocessed the reads, it stored one entry per CDR3 protein sequence and supplied no DNA. The sample table gives fewer than 550,000 distinct CDR3 sequences. The ten largest clones add up to roughly 1.4% of the sample. Sequencing input: blood T cells: a sorted CD56 or NKG2C T cell subset, CD4+ or CD8+ T cells, or bulk PBMC T cells (not recorded which). All receptors come from a woman between 45 and 60 years old in good health. Donor details come from another sample of the same person, matched by shared clones.

The genes are TRBV24-1 and TRBJ1-2; TCRdb proposes TRBD1, but this gene call is untestable without DNA. The CDR3 contains 15 residues. Per germline, CDR1 KGHDR and CDR2 SFDVKD. The CDR3 sequence: CATSDLYRGLYGYTF.

The V gene is TRBV20-1, the J gene TRBJ2-2; as DNA is missing, the TRBD2 call by TCRdb cannot be tested. Germline V lookup: CDR1 DFQATT, CDR2 SNEGSKA (reference sequence). The CDR3 sequence is 11 residues long. The CDR3 loop reads CSVPAGGELFF.

The chain links TRBV5-1 to TRBJ2-7; TCRdb's D call, TRBD2, is unchecked because there is no DNA. The CDR3 totals 15 residues. The germline V gene has CDR1 SGHRS and CDR2 YFSETQ. CDR3 residues: CASSSGGTKTYEQYF.

V gene TRBV7-3 combines with J gene TRBJ2-1; the TRBD2 assignment by TCRdb is unverifiable without DNA. The CDR3 extends over 16 amino acids. The germline V gene has CDR1 SGHTA and CDR2 FQGTGA. The CDR3: CASSLGTSQFSNEQFF.

The CDR3 spells CASRYGTSGTDTQYF. The chain couples TRBV7-9 to TRBJ2-3; TCRdb lists TRBD2, though no DNA is available to test this call. This CDR3 region has 15 residues. Germline CDR1 is SEHNR and CDR2 is FQNEAQ (reference sequence).

The genes are TRBV5-5 and TRBJ2-1; TCRdb outputs TRBD2, but without DNA this stays unchecked. CDR1 and CDR2 (germline): SGHKS, YYEKEE (reference sequence). The CDR3 is 15 amino acids. The chain's CDR3 is CASSFRTSGHNEQFF.

The chain uses TRBV12-3 or TRBV12-4 and TRBJ1-4. The CDR3 consists of 15 residues. The CDR3 reads CASSAYGRTNEKLFF.

V gene TRBV11-2 combines with J gene TRBJ2-5; TCRdb's D gene call, TRBD2, goes unchecked for lack of DNA. The CDR3 has 14 residues. Germline V gene lookup returns CDR1 SGHAT and CDR2 FQNNGV. CDR3 sequence: CASSSTSAKETQYF.

V is TRBV24-1 and J is TRBJ2-5; lacking DNA, the TRBD2 call made by TCRdb goes unchecked. The CDR3 consists of 17 residues. Germline loops: CDR1 KGHDR, CDR2 SFDVKD. CDR3 in amino acids: CATSDAGTSGSLETQYF.

The chain joins TRBV15 to TRBJ2-5; the TCRdb D gene call, TRBD2, has no DNA to confirm it. In germline, CDR1 is LNHNV, CDR2 YYDKDF (reference sequence). This CDR3 region has 13 residues. The CDR3 sequence: CATSRERRETQYF.

The chain employs TRBV6-2 or TRBV6-3 and TRBJ1-1; TCRdb gives TRBD1 as the D gene, but with no DNA this cannot be confirmed. This CDR3 contains 13 residues. The germline V gene encodes CDR1 MNHEY and CDR2 SVGEGT. The CDR3 is CASTGQGVPEAFF.

This chain connects TRBV7-2 to TRBJ1-1. The CDR3 loop spans 13 amino acids. The germline gives CDR1 SGHTA, CDR2 FQGNSA. The CDR3 loop is CASSLERFSEAFF.

The chain carries TRBV15 and TRBJ2-2. Germline CDR1 LNHNV, CDR2 YYDKDF (reference sequence). The CDR3 extends over 17 amino acids. The CDR3 sequence: CATSRDLGKANTGELFF.

V is TRBV4-2 and J is TRBJ2-2. CDR3 length: 16 amino acids. The germline V gene encodes CDR1 LGHNA and CDR2 YNFKEQ. The CDR3 sequence is CASSQVIGANTGELFF.

The V and J genes are TRBV29-1 and TRBJ2-7; TCRdb reports TRBD2, a call that lacks DNA to check it against. From germline, CDR1 is SQVTM and CDR2 ANQGSEA. The CDR3 length is 13 residues. This chain's CDR3 is CSVWTSPFYEQYF.

The genes are TRBV5-1 and TRBJ2-1; no DNA is available, so the TRBD1 call from TCRdb remains unchecked. Germline CDR1 and CDR2: SGHRS and YFSETQ. CDR3 length equals 14 residues. CDR3 protein: CASSSEGAVHEQFF.

CDR3 sequence: CATSRERSSYNEQFF. The rearrangement joins TRBV15 to TRBJ2-1. In germline, CDR1 is LNHNV, CDR2 YYDKDF (reference sequence). The CDR3 totals 15 residues.

The chain couples TRBV24-1 to TRBJ1-5; TCRdb names TRBD1, which stays unverified in the absence of DNA. Germline V CDR1 and CDR2: KGHDR, SFDVKD. This CDR3 spans 13 amino acids. Here the CDR3 reads CATSDSLGPAQHF.

J is TRBJ2-1 and V is TRBV20-1. The germline gives CDR1 DFQATT, CDR2 SNEGSKA (reference sequence). This CDR3 region has 14 residues. The CDR3 reads CSARDLKRYNEQFF.

The chain carries TRBV14 and TRBJ1-2. Germline CDR1 is SGHDN and CDR2 is FVKESK. The CDR3 length is 15 residues. CDR3 sequence reads: CASSQDGLTNYGYTF.

This chain uses TRBV15 with TRBJ2-2. This CDR3 has 13 residues. Per germline, CDR1 LNHNV and CDR2 YYDKDF (reference sequence). CDR3 in amino acids: CATSRDLIGELFF.

The rearrangement links TRBV6-2 or TRBV6-3 to TRBJ2-7; TCRdb selects TRBD1, and the lack of DNA leaves this call unchecked. From germline, CDR1 is MNHEY and CDR2 SVGEGT. The CDR3 has 14 amino acids. The CDR3 sequence is CASSLQGPRGEQYF.

The chain links TRBV9 to TRBJ2-3; TCRdb outputs TRBD2, but without DNA this stays unchecked. This CDR3 spans 12 amino acids. CDR1 and CDR2 (germline): SGDLS, YYNGEE. CDR3 in amino acids: CASSTSGTTQYF.

J is TRBJ1-5 and V is TRBV30; the TCRdb D gene call, TRBD1, has no DNA to confirm it. The CDR3 is made up of 16 amino acids. CDR1 is GTSNPN and CDR2 is SVGIG in the germline V gene (reference sequence). This CDR3 is CAWSARTGFSNQPQHF.

V gene TRBV11-3 combines with J gene TRBJ2-5. There are 14 residues in the CDR3. Germline CDR1 is SGHNT and CDR2 is YENEEA. CDR3 sequence reads: CASSSKVVVETQYF.

CDR3 protein: CSVEDTSGGTDTQYF. This chain links TRBV29-1 with TRBJ2-3; the D call from TCRdb, TRBD2, cannot be confirmed without DNA. Germline V gene sequence: CDR1 SQVTM, CDR2 ANQGSEA. The CDR3 consists of 15 residues.

This chain links TRBV9 with TRBJ2-1; no DNA is available, so the TRBD1 call from TCRdb remains unchecked. The CDR3 has 15 residues. The V gene's germline CDR1 is SGDLS and CDR2 YYNGEE. The CDR3 is CASSLRGLASNEQFF. Full variable domain (missing parts from reference TRBV9 and TRBJ2-1): DSGVTQTPKHLITATGQRVTLRCSPRSGDLSVYWYQQSLDQGLQFLIQYYNGEERAKGNILERFSAQQFPDLHSELNLSSLELGDSALYFCASSLRGLASNEQFFGPGTRLTVL.

The chain's CDR3 is CSVEDPRDTEAFF. This sequence joins TRBV29-1 and TRBJ1-1; TCRdb's D call of TRBD1 is untestable without DNA. This CDR3 is 13 amino acids long. In germline, CDR1 is SQVTM, CDR2 ANQGSEA.

V and J are TRBV20-1 and TRBJ2-5. Germline V CDR1 and CDR2: DFQATT, SNEGSKA (reference sequence). The CDR3 covers 15 residues. Here the CDR3 reads CSASGRPESQETQYF.

The CDR3 is CSARDSLTEQTQYF. The chain links TRBV20-1 to TRBJ2-5; TCRdb designates TRBD1, a call that cannot be tested without DNA. This CDR3 is built from 14 residues. From germline, CDR1 is DFQATT and CDR2 SNEGSKA (reference sequence).